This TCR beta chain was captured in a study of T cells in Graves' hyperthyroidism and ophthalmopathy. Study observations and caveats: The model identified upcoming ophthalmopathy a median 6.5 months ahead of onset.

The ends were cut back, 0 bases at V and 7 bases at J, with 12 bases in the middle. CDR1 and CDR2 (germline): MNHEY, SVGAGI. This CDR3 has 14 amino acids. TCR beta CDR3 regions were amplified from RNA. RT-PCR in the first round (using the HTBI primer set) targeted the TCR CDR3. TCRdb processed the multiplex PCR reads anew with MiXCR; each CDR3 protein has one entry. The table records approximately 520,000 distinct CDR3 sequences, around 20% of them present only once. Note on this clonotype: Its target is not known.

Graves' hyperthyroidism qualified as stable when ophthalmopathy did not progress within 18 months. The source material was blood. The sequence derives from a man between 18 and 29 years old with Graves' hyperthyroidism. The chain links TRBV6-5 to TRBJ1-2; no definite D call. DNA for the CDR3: TGTGCCAGCAGTTACTCAACGGGAATAAGTGGCTACACCTTC. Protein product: CASSYSTGISGYTF.